The sample holds one count of the clone carrying this T cell receptor beta chain. Antigen: not known. The sample belongs to a study of cytomegalovirus exposure and HLA in healthy donors. Study-level background: A prior study identified some 100 million unique TCR beta sequences from about 180 million T cells. Study-wide points: A later analysis linked a missense DCLRE1C variant to TCR beta V- and J-gene trimming. Earlier analysis found most TCR beta V segments productive about 87% or about 30% of the time. The study recorded 160 or so TCR beta chains that were cytomegalovirus-associated.

Primers: 60 Vbeta forward and 13 Jbeta reverse. This table comes from immunoSEQ multiplex PCR, and its TCRdb copy is limited to in-frame clones, with some not included. The data show approximately 180,000 clones, around 83% seen once. This TCR was sampled from a woman aged 18-29 years in good health and CMV-seronegative. Sequencing input: PBMCs.

The CDR3 DNA is TGTGCCAGCAGCCCTCCGGGACTAGCGGGAGGGGGGGGTTACAATGAGCAGTTCTTC. It is translated as CASSPPGLAGGGGYNEQFF. The rearrangement links TRBV9 to TRBJ2-1; 16 nucleotides agree with TRBD2. The CDR3 has 19 amino acids. CDR1 and CDR2 from the germline V gene are SGDLS and YYNGEE. The V and J ends lost 4 bases and 4 bases, in that order; junction bases with no gene match: 11.